The 21 T cell receptor beta chains presented below share a single source sample, sequenced in a study of T-cell reconstitution after alpha-beta-depleted transplantation in children. Preparation of the TCRbeta library was carried out with unique molecular identifiers. TCRdb re-derived calls from the PCR reads in MiXCR, one entry per CDR3 protein. The repertoire holds about 240,000 distinct CDR3 sequences, more than 10% seen once, with roughly 2.6% in the top ten. This sample comprised PBMCs from the stem cell graft donor, obtained from the stem cell graft. Every receptor here comes from a human donor who donated a stem cell graft to a child with acute lymphoblastic leukemia.

This clonotype was detected ten times or more. The chain couples TRBV4-3 to TRBJ2-6; D is unresolved. Germline CDR1 is LGHNA and CDR2 is YSLEER. The length of the CDR3 is 16 residues. Deletions cut 0 bases from V and 1 base from J, with 7 bases between. CDR3 in amino acids: CASSQEWGSGANVLTF. The CDR3 DNA reads TGCGCCAGCAGCCAAGAGTGGGGTTCTGGGGCCAACGTCCTGACTTTC.

Only a few counts were recorded for this clonotype. The V gene is TRBV19, the J gene TRBJ2-3; D could derive from TRBD1 or TRBD2 (6 bases each). Germline values: CDR1 LNHDA, CDR2 SQIVND (reference sequence). V was cut by 7 bases and J by 1 base, with 15 bases left in between. The CDR3 length is 15 residues. The CDR3 protein is CASTYGGQRTDTQYF. The CDR3 DNA follows: TGTGCCAGTACCTATGGGGGGCAGCGCACAGATACGCAGTATTTT. Drawing the rest from reference TRBV19 and TRBJ2-3, the complete variable domain is DGGITQSPKYLFRKEGQNVTLSCEQNLNHDAMYWYRQDPGQGLRLIYYSQIVNDFQKGDIAEGYSVSREKKESFPLTVTSAQKNPTAFYLCASTYGGQRTDTQYFGPGTRLTVL.

The genes are TRBV5-6 and TRBJ2-3; D is unclear. This CDR3 spans 13 amino acids. The germline gives CDR1 SGHDT, CDR2 YYEEEE. Trimming removed 1 base at V and 4 bases at J, with 7 bases between. CDR3 in DNA: TGTGCCAGCAGCTTGCGCGTTCCAGATACGCAGTATTTT. This encodes CASSLRVPDTQYF.

This clonotype was seen more than once but under ten times. The CDR3 protein is CAWSGTGNTEAFF. DNA of the CDR3: TGTGCCTGGAGTGGGACGGGGAACACTGAAGCTTTCTTT. The rearrangement links TRBV30 to TRBJ1-1; no clear D gene. Trimming left V 1 base short and J 1 base short, with 7 bases between. The CDR3 loop spans 13 amino acids. Germline CDR1 GTSNPN, CDR2 SVGIG (reference sequence).

This clonotype was detected ten times or more. The V and J genes are TRBV28 and TRBJ1-2; D is undetermined. There are 15 residues in the CDR3. Trimming took 3 bases from V and 3 from J, leaving 14 bases between them. The germline V gene has CDR1 MDHEN and CDR2 SYDVKM. The CDR3 bases are TGTGCCAGCAGTTTGGCCCACGAAGGCGACTATGGCTACACCTTC. The encoded protein is CASSLAHEGDYGYTF.

This clonotype has a count of ten or more. The chain uses TRBV28 and TRBJ2-3; TRBD2 is a possible D gene (5 bases). Germline V gene sequence: CDR1 MDHEN, CDR2 SYDVKM. This CDR3 region has 16 residues. V shed 1 base and J shed 2 bases, with 13 bases lying between them. In DNA, the CDR3 is TGTGCCAGCAGTTTATTCCGAGGACGGGACACAGATACGCAGTATTTT. It codes for CASSLFRGRDTDTQYF.

This clonotype was counted only a few times. The gene calls are TRBV5-4 and TRBJ1-2; D is unresolved. Trimming removed 0 bases from V and 3 bases from J, with 6 bases in between. The CDR3 spans 13 residues. Germline CDR1 SGHNT, CDR2 YYREEE (reference sequence). CDR3 in amino acids: CASSLELHYGYTF. The CDR3, as DNA: TGTGCCAGCAGCTTGGAGCTCCACTATGGCTACACCTTC.

In this sample, this clonotype turned up many times. The chain carries TRBV5-1 and TRBJ2-7; D remains unclear. V dropped 1 base and J dropped 1 base, with 3 bases sitting between them. In germline, CDR1 is SGHRS, CDR2 YFSETQ. This CDR3 has 12 amino acids. For the CDR3, the DNA is TGCGCCAGCAGCTTGAGGTCCTACGAGCAGTACTTC. Amino acid sequence: CASSLRSYEQYF.

The table lists this clonotype with many counts. This chain connects TRBV27 to TRBJ1-5; D is perhaps TRBD1 (5 bases). The V end lost 2 bases, the J end lost 0 bases, and 11 bases lay between the germline ends. The germline gives CDR1 MNHEY, CDR2 SMNVEV (reference sequence). This CDR3 has 16 residues. The CDR3 reads CASSLMGTYSNQPQHF. CDR3 DNA sequence: TGTGCCAGCAGTTTAATGGGGACGTATAGCAATCAGCCCCAGCATTTT.

This clonotype was recorded at least ten times. The chain uses TRBV12-3 or TRBV12-4 and TRBJ2-5; D perhaps matches TRBD1 (6 bases). The germline V and J ends were trimmed by 6 bases and 5 bases, with 10 bases remaining between them. The CDR3 sequence is 12 residues long. The CDR3, as DNA: TGTGCCAGCAGGGGACAAACGGAGACCCAGTACTTC. It yields the protein CASRGQTETQYF.

This clonotype was counted ten times or more. Written as DNA, the CDR3 is TGTGCCAGCAGTTACAAGAGTTTTTCCTACGAGCAGTACTTC. This codes for CASSYKSFSYEQYF. The rearrangement links TRBV12-3 or TRBV12-4 to TRBJ2-7, with D uncertain. V was pared by 4 bases and J by 1 base, with 11 bases between. This CDR3 has 14 residues.

Comment on this clonotype: Since a much larger clone is just one base distant, this may be a read error. The CDR3 region has the DNA TGTGCCAGCAGGAGCATCGGGGGCCAAGAGACCCAGTACTTC. This gives the protein CASRSIGGQETQYF. The J gene is TRBJ2-5, the V gene TRBV7-9; tentatively, D is TRBD2 (6 bases). Germline CDR1 SEHNR, CDR2 FQNEAQ (reference sequence). The CDR3 contains 14 residues. V was clipped by 6 bases and J by 1 base, with 12 bases between them.

This clonotype was counted ten times or more. V gene TRBV20-1 combines with J gene TRBJ2-2, with D tentatively TRBD1 or TRBD2 (5 bases each). This CDR3 is 15 amino acids long. Germline CDR1 reads DFQATT; CDR2 reads SNEGSKA (reference sequence). V lost 1 base and J lost 6, with 15 bases in between. CDR3 residues: CSARGRDHKSGELFF. CDR3 sequence (DNA): TGCAGTGCTAGAGGCCGGGACCATAAGTCCGGGGAGCTGTTTTTT.

This clonotype was counted a few times. The chain has TRBV6-2 or TRBV6-3 and TRBJ2-6; D unresolved. V shed 7 bases and J shed 2 bases, with 18 bases lying between them. This CDR3 has 17 residues. CDR1 MNHEY and CDR2 SVGEGT come from the germline V gene. CDR3 sequence reads: CASTFNIRGTGANVLTF. The CDR3 DNA is TGTGCCAGCACCTTCAACATTAGAGGTACTGGGGCCAACGTCCTGACTTTC.

The gene calls are TRBV6-2 or TRBV6-3 and TRBJ2-1; D is perhaps TRBD2 (5 bases). The V end was cut by 0 bases, the J end by 8 bases, with 8 bases between. CDR1 and CDR2 (germline): MNHEY, SVGEGT. The CDR3 is made up of 13 amino acids. This CDR3 reads CASSYSNGDEQFF. The CDR3 bases are TGTGCCAGCAGTTACTCGAACGGGGATGAGCAGTTCTTC.

This clonotype came up many times. The chain uses TRBV6-1 and TRBJ1-6, with a possible D match to TRBD1 (6 bases). Trimming cost V 4 bases and J 10 bases, with 23 bases left between them. Germline V gene data show CDR1 as MNHNS and CDR2 as SASEGT. The CDR3 loop spans 17 amino acids. CDR3 in amino acids: CASSAFAGGTRGSPLHF. In DNA, the CDR3 is TGTGCCAGCAGTGCCTTCGCCGGGGGGACAAGAGGATCACCCCTCCACTTT.

Ten or more counts support this clonotype. CDR3 nucleotide sequence: TGCAGTGGACGGAGGGGAAGGGGAGTCGGACCCGAGACCCAGTACTTC. This sequence encodes CSGRRGRGVGPETQYF. The genes are TRBV20-1 and TRBJ2-5, with a weak D call TRBD2 (6 bases). The V end lost 7 bases, the J end lost 5 bases, and 26 bases lay between the germline ends. In germline, CDR1 is DFQATT, CDR2 SNEGSKA (reference sequence). The CDR3 totals 16 residues.

This clonotype was counted at least ten times. V gene TRBV5-1 combines with J gene TRBJ2-1; 9 nucleotides line up with TRBD1. This CDR3 comprises 16 residues. Germline V gene sequence: CDR1 SGHRS, CDR2 YFSETQ. Trimming at V came to 4 bases and at J to 1 base, leaving 6 bases not matched to a gene. CDR3 DNA: TGCGCCAGCAGCAAACTCGACAGGGGGTCCTACAATGAGCAGTTCTTC. Amino acid sequence: CASSKLDRGSYNEQFF.

This clonotype was detected ten times or more. The chain recombines TRBV12-3 or TRBV12-4 with TRBJ1-6; TRBD1 is a possible D gene (6 bases). This CDR3 has 13 residues. V was shortened by 6 bases and J by 8 bases, with 11 bases between the two germline ends. CDR3 DNA: TGTGCCAGCAGCGTCTACAGGGATTCACCCCTCCACTTT. Its protein product is CASSVYRDSPLHF.

This clonotype was seen ten or more times. J is TRBJ2-5 and V is TRBV5-1; D ambiguous. CDR1 SGHRS and CDR2 YFSETQ come from the germline V gene. V was trimmed by 0 bases and J by 2 bases, leaving 5 bases between them. This CDR3 is 13 amino acids long. Written as DNA, the CDR3 is TGCGCCAGCAGCTTGGCGGCGCAAGAGACCCAGTACTTC. It is translated as CASSLAAQETQYF.

In this sample, this clonotype turned up many times. The chain combines TRBV4-3 with TRBJ2-6, with D perhaps TRBD2 (6 bases). The germline gives CDR1 LGHNA, CDR2 YSLEER. V was cut by 1 base and J by 1 base, with 20 bases left in between. This CDR3 contains 20 residues. The DNA of the CDR3 is TGCGCCAGCAGCCAAGCGACTACCGGGAGTCGTGCATCTGGGGCCAACGTCCTGACTTTC. Amino acid sequence: CASSQATTGSRASGANVLTF.